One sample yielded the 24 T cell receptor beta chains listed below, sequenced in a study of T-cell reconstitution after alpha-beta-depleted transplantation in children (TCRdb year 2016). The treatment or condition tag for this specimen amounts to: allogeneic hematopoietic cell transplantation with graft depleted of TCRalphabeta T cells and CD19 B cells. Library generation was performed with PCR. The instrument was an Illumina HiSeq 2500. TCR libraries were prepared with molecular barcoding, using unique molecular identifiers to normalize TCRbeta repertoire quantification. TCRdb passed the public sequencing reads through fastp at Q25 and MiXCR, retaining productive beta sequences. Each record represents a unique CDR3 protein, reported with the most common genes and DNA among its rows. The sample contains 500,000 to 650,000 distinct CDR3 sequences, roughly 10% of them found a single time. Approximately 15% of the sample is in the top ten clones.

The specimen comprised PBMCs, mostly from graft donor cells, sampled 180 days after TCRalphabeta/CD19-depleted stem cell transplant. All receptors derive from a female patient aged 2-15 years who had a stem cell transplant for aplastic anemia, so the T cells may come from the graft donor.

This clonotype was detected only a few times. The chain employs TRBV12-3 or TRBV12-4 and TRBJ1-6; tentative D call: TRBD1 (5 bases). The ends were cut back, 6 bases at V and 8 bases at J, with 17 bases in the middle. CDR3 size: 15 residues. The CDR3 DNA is TGTGCCAGCAGCCAGGGACCTATTGGGTATTCACCCCTCCACTTT. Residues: CASSQGPIGYSPLHF.

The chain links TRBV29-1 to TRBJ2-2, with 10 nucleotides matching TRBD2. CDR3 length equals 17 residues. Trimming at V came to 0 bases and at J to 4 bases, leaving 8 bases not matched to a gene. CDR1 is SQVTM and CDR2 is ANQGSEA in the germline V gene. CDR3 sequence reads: CSVEDGPGLASTGELFF. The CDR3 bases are TGCAGCGTTGAAGATGGCCCGGGACTAGCGAGCACCGGGGAGCTGTTTTTT.

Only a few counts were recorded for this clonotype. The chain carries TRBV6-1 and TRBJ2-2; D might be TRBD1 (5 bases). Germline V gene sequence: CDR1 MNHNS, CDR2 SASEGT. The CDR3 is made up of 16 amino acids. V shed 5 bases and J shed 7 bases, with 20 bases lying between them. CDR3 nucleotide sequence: TGTGCCAGCAGTCTGCAGGGATCAGCGTGGGGCGGGGAGCTGTTTTTT. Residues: CASSLQGSAWGGELFF.

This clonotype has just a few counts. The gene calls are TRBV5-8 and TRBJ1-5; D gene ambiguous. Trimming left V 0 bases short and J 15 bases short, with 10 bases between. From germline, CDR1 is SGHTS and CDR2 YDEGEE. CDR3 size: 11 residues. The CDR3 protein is CASSLVQRRHF. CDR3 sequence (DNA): TGTGCCAGCAGCTTGGTACAGCGGAGGCATTTT.

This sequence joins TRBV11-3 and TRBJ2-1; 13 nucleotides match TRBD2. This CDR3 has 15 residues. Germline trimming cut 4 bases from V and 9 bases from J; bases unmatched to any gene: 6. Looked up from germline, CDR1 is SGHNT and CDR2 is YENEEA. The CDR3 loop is CASSSRTSGSSEQFF. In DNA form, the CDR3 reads TGTGCCAGCAGCTCCCGGACTAGCGGGAGCTCTGAGCAGTTCTTC.

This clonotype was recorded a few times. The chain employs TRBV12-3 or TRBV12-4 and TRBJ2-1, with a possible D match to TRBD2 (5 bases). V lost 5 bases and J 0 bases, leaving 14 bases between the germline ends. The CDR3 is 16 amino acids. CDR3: CASSHRRGSSYNEQFF. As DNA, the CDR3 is TGTGCCAGCAGTCACCGACGGGGTAGCTCCTACAATGAGCAGTTCTTC.

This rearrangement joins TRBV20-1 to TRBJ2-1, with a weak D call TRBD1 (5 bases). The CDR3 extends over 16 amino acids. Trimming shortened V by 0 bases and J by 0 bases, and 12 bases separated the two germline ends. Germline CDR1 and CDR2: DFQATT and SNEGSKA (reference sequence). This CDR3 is CSARDRLGHSYNEQFF. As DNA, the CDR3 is TGCAGTGCTAGAGATCGGTTGGGGCACTCCTACAATGAGCAGTTCTTC.

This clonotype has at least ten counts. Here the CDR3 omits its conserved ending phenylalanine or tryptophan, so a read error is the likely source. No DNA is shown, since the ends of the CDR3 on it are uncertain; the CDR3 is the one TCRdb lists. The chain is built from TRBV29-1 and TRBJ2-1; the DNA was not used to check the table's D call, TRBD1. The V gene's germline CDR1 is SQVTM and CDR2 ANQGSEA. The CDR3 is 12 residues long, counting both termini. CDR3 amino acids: CSALVGAGAIAL.

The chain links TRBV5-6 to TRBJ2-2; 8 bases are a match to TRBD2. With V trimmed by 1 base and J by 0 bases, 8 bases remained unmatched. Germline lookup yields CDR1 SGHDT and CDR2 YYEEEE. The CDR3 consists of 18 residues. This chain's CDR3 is CASSLFLGGRTNTGELFF. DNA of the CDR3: TGTGCCAGCAGCTTGTTTTTGGGCGGGAGGACGAACACCGGGGAGCTGTTTTTT. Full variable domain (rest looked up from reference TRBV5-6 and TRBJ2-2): DAGVTQSPTHLIKTRGQQVTLRCSPKSGHDTVSWYQQALGQGPQFIFQYYEEEERQRGNFPDRFSGHQFPNYSSELNVNALLLGDSALYLCASSLFLGGRTNTGELFFGEGSRLTVL.

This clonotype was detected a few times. CDR3 DNA sequence: TGCAGCGTTGAGGCCGCGGGGGGCTCTGGAAACACCATATATTTT. It yields the protein CSVEAAGGSGNTIYF. This chain uses TRBV29-1 with TRBJ1-3, with D possibly matching TRBD1 (5 bases). Between the trimmed V and J ends, which lost 3 bases and 0 bases, there was a span of 12 bases. The CDR3 sequence is 15 residues long. Germline CDR1 SQVTM, CDR2 ANQGSEA.

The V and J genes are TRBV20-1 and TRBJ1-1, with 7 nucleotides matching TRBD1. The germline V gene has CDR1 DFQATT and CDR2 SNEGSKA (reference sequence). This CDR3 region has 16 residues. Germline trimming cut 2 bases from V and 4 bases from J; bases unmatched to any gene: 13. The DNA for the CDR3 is TGCAGTGCTAGAAGCCAGGGGGGACACGTTAGCACTGAAGCTTTCTTT. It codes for CSARSQGGHVSTEAFF.

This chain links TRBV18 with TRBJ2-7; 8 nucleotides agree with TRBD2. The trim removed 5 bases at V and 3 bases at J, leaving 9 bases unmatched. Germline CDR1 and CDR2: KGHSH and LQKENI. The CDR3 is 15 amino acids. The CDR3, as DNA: TGTGCCAGCTCATGGACAGAAGCGGGAGACTACGAGCAGTACTTC. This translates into CASSWTEAGDYEQYF. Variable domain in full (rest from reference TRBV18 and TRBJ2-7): NAGVMQNPRHLVRRRGQEARLRCSPMKGHSHVYWYRQLPEEGLKFMVYLQKENIIDESGMPKERFSAEFPKEGPSILRIQQVVRGDSAAYFCASSWTEAGDYEQYFGPGTRLTVT.

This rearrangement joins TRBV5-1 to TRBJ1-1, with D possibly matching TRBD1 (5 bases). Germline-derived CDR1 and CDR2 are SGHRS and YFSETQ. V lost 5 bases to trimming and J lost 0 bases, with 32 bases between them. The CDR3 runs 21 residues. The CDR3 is CASSVSDPTVSVRPMNTEAFF. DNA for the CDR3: TGCGCCAGCAGTGTCAGTGACCCGACAGTGAGTGTGCGGCCTATGAACACTGAAGCTTTCTTT.

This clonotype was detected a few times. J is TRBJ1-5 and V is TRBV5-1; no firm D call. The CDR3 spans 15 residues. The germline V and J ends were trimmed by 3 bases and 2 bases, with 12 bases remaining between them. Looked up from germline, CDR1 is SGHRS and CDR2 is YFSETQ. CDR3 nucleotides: TGCGCCAGCAGCTCTCCCGTATGGGGCAATCAGCCCCAGCATTTT. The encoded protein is CASSSPVWGNQPQHF.

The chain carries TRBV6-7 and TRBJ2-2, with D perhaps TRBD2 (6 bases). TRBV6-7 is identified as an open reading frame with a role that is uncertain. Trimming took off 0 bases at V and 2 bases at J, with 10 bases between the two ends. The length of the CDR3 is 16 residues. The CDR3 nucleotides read TGTGCCAGCAGTTACTCGCAGGGAGGCAACACCGGGGAGCTGTTTTTT. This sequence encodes CASSYSQGGNTGELFF.

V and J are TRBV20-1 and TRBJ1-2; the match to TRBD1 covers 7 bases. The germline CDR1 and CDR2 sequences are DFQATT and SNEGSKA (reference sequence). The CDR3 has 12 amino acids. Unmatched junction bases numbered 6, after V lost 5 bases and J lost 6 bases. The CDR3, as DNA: TGCAGTGCTCCCGACAGGGCCCATGGCTACACCTTC. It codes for CSAPDRAHGYTF.

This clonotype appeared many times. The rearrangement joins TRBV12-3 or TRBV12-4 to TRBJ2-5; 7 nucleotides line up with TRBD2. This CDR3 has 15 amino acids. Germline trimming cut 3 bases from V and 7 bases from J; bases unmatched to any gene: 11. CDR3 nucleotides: TGTGCCAGCAGTTTTTCAGCCGGGGCTAGCGGGACCCAGTACTTC. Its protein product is CASSFSAGASGTQYF.

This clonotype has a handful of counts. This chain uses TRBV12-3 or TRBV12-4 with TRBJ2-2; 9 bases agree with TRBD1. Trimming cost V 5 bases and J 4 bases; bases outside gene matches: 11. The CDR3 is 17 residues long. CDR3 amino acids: CASSTLPGQGITGELFF. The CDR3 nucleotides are TGTGCCAGCAGTACACTCCCGGGACAGGGCATCACCGGGGAGCTGTTTTTT.

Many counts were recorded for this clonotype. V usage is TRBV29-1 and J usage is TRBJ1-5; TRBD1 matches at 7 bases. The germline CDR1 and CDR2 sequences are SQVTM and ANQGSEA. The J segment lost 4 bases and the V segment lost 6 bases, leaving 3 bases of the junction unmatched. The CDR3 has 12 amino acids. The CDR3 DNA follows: TGCAGCGTCCGACAGGGAAATCAGCCCCAGCATTTT. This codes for CSVRQGNQPQHF.

The CDR3 region has the DNA TGCACCAGCAGCCAATCCGTACCTGGAGCCAAAAACATTCAGTACTTC. Residues: CTSSQSVPGAKNIQYF. The chain joins TRBV1 to TRBJ2-4. TRBV1 counts as a pseudogene. This CDR3 region has 16 residues.

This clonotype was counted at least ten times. The CDR3 sequence: CSVRDPGTEAFF. The CDR3 nucleotides are TGCAGCGTTAGGGACCCCGGGACTGAAGCTTTCTTT. The rearrangement joins TRBV29-1 to TRBJ1-1; possibly TRBD1 for D (5 bases). From germline, CDR1 is SQVTM and CDR2 ANQGSEA. V shed 5 bases and J shed 5 bases, with 12 bases lying between them. This CDR3 comprises 12 residues. Based on the CDR3 plus reference TRBV29-1 and TRBJ1-1, the full variable domain is SAVISQKPSRDICQRGTSLTIQCQVDSQVTMMFWYRQQPGQSLTLIATANQGSEATYESGFVIDKFPISRPNLTFSTLTVSNMSPEDSSIYLCSVRDPGTEAFFGQGTRLTVV.

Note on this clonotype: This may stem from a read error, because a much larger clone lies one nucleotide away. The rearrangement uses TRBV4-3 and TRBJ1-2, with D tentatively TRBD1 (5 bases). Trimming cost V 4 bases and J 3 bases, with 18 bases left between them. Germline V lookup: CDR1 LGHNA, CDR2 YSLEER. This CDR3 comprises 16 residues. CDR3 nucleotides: TGCGCCAGCAGCCCCTATGACCTGGGGCCGTACTATGGCTACACCTTC. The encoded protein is CASSPYDLGPYYGYTF.

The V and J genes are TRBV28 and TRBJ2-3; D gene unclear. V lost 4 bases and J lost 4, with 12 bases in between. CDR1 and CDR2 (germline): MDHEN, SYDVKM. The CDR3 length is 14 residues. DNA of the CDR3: TGTGCCAGCAGTTCTGTAGGAGTTGCAGATACGCAGTATTTT. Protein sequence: CASSSVGVADTQYF.

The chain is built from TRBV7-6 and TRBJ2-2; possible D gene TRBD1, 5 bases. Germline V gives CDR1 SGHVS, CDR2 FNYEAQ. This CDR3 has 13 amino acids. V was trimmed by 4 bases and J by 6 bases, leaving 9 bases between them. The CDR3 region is CASSSRVAGELFF. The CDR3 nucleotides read TGTGCCAGCAGCTCCAGGGTGGCCGGGGAGCTGTTTTTT.